The clone carrying this T cell receptor (beta chain) was counted once. The data were taken from a study of lymphopenia after photon versus proton radiotherapy. Assay used: immunoSEQ multiplex PCR; TCRdb lists only in-frame clones, some missing. The sample has 77,000 or so clones, approximately 82% seen once. V was pared by 1 base and J by 2 bases, with 1 base of the junction left unmatched. The CDR3 length is 15 residues. Per germline, CDR1 KGHSH and CDR2 LQKENI. This TCR was sampled from a man in his sixties with pancreatic cancer. The material sequenced was peripheral blood, taken from a patient treated with proton-based radiotherapy. The J gene is TRBJ2-3, the V gene TRBV18; 9 nucleotides match TRBD1. The CDR3: CASSPRDRDTDTQYF. The CDR3 bases are TGTGCCAGCTCACCACGGGACAGGGACACAGATACGCAGTATTTT.